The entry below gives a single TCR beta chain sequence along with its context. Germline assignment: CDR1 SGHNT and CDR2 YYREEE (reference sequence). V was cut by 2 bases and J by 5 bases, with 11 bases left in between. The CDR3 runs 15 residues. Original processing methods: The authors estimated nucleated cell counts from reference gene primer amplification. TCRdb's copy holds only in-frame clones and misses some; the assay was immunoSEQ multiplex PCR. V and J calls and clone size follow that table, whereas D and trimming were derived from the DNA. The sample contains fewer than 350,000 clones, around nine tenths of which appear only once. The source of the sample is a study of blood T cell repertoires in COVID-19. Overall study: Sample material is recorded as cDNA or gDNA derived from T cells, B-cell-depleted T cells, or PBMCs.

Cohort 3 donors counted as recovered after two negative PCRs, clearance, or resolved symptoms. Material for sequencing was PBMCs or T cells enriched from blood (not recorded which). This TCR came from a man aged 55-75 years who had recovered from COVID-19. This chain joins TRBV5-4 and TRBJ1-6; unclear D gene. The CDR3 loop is CASSLDTLDNSPLHF. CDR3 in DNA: TGTGCCAGCAGCTTAGACACGTTAGATAATTCACCCCTCCACTTT. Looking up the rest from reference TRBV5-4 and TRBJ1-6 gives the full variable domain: ETGVTQSPTHLIKTRGQQVTLRCSSQSGHNTVSWYQQALGQGPQFIFQYYREEENGRGNFPPRFSGLQFPNYSSELNVNALELDDSALYLCASSLDTLDNSPLHFGNGTRLTVT.